The clone carrying this TCR beta chain showed up many times. Combining iRepertoire HTBI primers with Arm-PCR of CDR3 regions, the authors built TCR beta libraries. TCRdb re-derived calls from the multiplex PCR reads in MiXCR, one entry per CDR3 protein. The data contain a few hundred thousand distinct CDR3 sequences, about a sixth of them singletons. Time point described: newly diagnosed GD, antithyroid drugs for less than 3 months. After RNA was extracted from PBMCs, the TCR library was made from it. About 8.8 milliliters of peripheral blood went into EDTA tubes. These data come from a study of regulatory T cells in long-lasting Graves disease. These data are also associated with another study on T cells in Graves' hyperthyroidism and ophthalmopathy. That study adds: First-round RT-PCR of the TCR CDR3 relied on the HTBI primer set.

This clonotype was obtained from a woman in her late teens or twenties with Graves disease. The sample consisted of peripheral blood mononuclear cells (PBMCs), taken at new diagnosis, from a patient treated with antithyroid drugs.

The CDR3 spells CASRFVGTNTGELFF. CDR3 bases: TGTGCCAGCAGGTTTGTGGGGACGAACACCGGGGAGCTGTTTTTT. The chain has TRBV28 and TRBJ2-2; the D is unclear. V lost 6 bases to trimming and J lost 0 bases, with 11 bases between them. Germline lookup yields CDR1 MDHEN and CDR2 SYDVKM. The CDR3 totals 15 residues.